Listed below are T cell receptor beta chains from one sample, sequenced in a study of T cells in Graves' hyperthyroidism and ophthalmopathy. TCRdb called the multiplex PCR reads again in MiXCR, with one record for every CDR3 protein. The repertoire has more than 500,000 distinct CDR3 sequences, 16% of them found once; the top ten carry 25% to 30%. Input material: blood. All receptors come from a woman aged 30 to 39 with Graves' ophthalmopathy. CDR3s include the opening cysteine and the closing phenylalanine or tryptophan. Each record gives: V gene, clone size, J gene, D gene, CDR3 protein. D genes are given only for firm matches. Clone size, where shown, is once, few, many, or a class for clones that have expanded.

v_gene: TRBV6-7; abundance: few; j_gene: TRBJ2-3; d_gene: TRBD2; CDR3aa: CASSYSSEAGTSGPDTQYF
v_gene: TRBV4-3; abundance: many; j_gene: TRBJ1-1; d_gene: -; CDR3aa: CASSQEMGAGANTEAFF
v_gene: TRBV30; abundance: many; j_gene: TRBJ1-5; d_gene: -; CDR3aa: CAWTRGGGTQPQHF
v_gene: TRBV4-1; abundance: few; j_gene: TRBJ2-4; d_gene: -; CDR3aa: CASSQFLAGGVAKNIQYF
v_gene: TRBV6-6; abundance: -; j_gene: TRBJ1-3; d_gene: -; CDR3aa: CASSFILEGNTIYF
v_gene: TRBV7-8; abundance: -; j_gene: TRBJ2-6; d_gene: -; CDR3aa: CASSLRGPGPGSGANVLTF
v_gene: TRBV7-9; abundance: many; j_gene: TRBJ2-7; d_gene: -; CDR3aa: CASSAAGSYEQYF
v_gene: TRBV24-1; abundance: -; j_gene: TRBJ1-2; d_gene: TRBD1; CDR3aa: CATSEPGTGGENGYTF
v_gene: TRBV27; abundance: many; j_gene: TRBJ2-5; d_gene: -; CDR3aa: CASSLGHLQETQYF
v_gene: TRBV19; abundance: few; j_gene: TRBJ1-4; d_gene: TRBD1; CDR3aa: CASKGAGEKLFF
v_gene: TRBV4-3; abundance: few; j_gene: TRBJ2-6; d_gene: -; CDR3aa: CASSQDPRLSGANVLTF
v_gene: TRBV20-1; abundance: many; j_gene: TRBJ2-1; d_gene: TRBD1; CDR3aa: CSGQGVNEQFF
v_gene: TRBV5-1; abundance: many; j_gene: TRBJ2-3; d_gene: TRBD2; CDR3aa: CASSLVGASGKDTQYF
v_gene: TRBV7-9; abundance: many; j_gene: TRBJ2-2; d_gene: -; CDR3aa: CASSSVTENTGELFF
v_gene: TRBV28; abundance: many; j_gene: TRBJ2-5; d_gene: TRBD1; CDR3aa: CASSFIGTGLLSKTQYF
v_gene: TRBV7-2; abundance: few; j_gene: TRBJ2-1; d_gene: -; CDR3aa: CASSFLGGGAPFF
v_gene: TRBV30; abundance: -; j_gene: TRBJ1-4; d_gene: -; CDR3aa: CAWSPDGLEKLFF
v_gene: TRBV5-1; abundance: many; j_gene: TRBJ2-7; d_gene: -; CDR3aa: CASSLAGGAEQYF
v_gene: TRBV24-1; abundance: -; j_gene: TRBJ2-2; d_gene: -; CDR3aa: CATSDFGLSAGHTGELFF
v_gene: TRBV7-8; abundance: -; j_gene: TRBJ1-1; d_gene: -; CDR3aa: CASSPVAGVGTEAFF
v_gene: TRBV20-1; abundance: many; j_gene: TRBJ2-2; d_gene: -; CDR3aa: CSARDFGLNTGELFF
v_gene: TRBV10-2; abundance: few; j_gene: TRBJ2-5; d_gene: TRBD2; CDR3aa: CASRTSGRVETQYF
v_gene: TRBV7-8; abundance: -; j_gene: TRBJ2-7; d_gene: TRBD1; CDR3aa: CASSSGQGLNEQYF
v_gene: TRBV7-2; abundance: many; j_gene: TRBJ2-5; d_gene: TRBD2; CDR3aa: CASSLASGGGRTQYF
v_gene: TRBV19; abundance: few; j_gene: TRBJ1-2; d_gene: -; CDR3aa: CASSMWTDYGYTF
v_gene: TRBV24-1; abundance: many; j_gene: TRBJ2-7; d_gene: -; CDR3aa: CATSDLHDGPYEQYF
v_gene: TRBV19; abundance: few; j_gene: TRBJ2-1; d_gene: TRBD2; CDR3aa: CASSTETSGGYNEQFF
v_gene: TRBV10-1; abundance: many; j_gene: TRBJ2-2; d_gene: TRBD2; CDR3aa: CASRYIAGGDTGELFF
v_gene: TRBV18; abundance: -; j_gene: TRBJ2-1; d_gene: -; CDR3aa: CASSPYSGSNEQFF
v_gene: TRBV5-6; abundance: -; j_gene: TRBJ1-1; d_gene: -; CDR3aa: CASSSAPFLNTEAFF
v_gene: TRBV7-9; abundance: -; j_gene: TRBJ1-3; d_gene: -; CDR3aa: CASWGATGNTIYF
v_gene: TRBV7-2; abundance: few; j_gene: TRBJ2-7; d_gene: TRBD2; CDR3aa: CASSLGSGGWMGEQYF
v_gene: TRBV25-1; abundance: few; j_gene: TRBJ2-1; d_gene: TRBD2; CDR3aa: CASSEGLGRFHEQFF
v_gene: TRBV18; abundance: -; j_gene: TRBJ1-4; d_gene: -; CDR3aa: CASSPRYKEGWFF
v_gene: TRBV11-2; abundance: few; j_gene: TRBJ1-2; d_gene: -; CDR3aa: CASRHNRKPNYGYTF
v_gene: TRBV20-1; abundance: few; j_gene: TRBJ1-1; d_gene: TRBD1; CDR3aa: CSAIRQGNTEAFF
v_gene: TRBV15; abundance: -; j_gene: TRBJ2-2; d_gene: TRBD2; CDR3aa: CATSFSGSTGELFF
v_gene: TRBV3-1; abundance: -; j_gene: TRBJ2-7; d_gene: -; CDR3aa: CASSQEGQYEQYF
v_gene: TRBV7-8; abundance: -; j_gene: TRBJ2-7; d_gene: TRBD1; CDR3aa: CASSPIPGQSSYEQYF
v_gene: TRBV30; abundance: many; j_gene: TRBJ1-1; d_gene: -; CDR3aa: CAWIRMEAFF
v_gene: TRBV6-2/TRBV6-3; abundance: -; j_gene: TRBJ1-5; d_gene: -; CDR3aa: CASRNGAESQPQHF
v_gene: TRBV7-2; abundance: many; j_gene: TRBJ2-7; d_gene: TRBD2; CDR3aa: CASSLVTSGSEQYF